One and the same sample provided the 23 T cell receptor beta chains below, sequenced in a study of brain T cells in children with intractable seizures. The protocol was immunoSEQ multiplex PCR, while the TCRdb copy is restricted to in-frame clones and leaves out a portion. This table has hundreds of thousands of clones, about 93% appearing once. Documented time point: blood from clinic visit 5 months post-surgery; TSC patient then seizure free. This sample comprised peripheral blood, obtained roughly 5 months after surgery. The receptors were gathered from a boy less than two years old with tuberous sclerosis and intractable seizures.

The gene calls are TRBV24-1 and TRBJ2-1; D remains unclear. Germline V gene sequence: CDR1 KGHDR, CDR2 SFDVKD. CDR3 size: 12 residues. The V end was cut by 5 bases, the J end by 5 bases, with 6 bases between. CDR3 protein: CATSAEHNEQFF. As DNA, the CDR3 is TGTGCCACCAGTGCAGAACACAATGAGCAGTTCTTC.

The rearrangement joins TRBV12-3 or TRBV12-4 to TRBJ2-7; D not certain. The V and J ends lost 5 bases and 5 bases respectively, with 13 bases between them. The CDR3 contains 13 residues. The CDR3 reads CASSPPVLHEQYF. CDR3 nucleotide sequence: TGTGCCAGCAGTCCCCCAGTTTTGCACGAGCAGTACTTC.

The V call is TRBV25-1, the J call TRBJ1-6, with 8 bases lining up with TRBD1. The germline gives CDR1 MGHDK, CDR2 SYGVNS. CDR3 length equals 15 residues. The V gene end was trimmed by 6 bases and the J gene end by 6 bases; junction bases not matched to a gene: 7. CDR3 residues: CASSLGQAGNSPLHF. CDR3 coding DNA: TGTGCCAGCAGCTTGGGACAGGCGGGTAATTCACCCCTCCACTTT.

The chain recombines TRBV27 with TRBJ2-7, with 9 nucleotides matching TRBD2. The trim removed 6 bases at V and 1 base at J, leaving 7 bases unmatched. This CDR3 contains 15 residues. The germline gives CDR1 MNHEY, CDR2 SMNVEV (reference sequence). The CDR3 loop is CASRPVSGRSYEQYF. CDR3 in DNA: TGTGCCAGCAGACCAGTTAGCGGGAGATCCTACGAGCAGTACTTC.

DNA for the CDR3: TGTGCCAGCAGCTCCGCGGACAGGATTAGAGATACGCAGTATTTT. This translates into CASSSADRIRDTQYF. The J gene is TRBJ2-3, the V gene TRBV11-2, with TRBD1 identical over 7 bases. Germline lookup yields CDR1 SGHAT and CDR2 FQNNGV. The CDR3 sequence is 15 residues long. V shed 4 bases, J shed 5 bases, and the junction held 9 bases outside the gene matches.

The chain joins TRBV3-1 (or the pseudogene TRBV3-2) to TRBJ2-1, with 7 bases that match TRBD2. Germline V CDR1 and CDR2: LGHDT, YNNKEL (reference sequence). The CDR3 length is 16 residues. J lost 1 base, V lost 4 bases, and 7 bases had no gene match. CDR3 in DNA: TGTGCCAGCAGCCCCCCGCCTAGCGGATCCTACAATGAGCAGTTCTTC. This sequence encodes CASSPPPSGSYNEQFF.

The chain combines TRBV25-1 with TRBJ2-1, with 9 bases lining up with TRBD2. The CDR3 has 11 amino acids. V lost 8 bases to trimming and J lost 11 bases; unmatched junction nucleotides: 4. Germline values: CDR1 MGHDK, CDR2 SYGVNS. CDR3 loop: CASGLAGKQFF. DNA for the CDR3: TGTGCCAGCGGGCTAGCGGGGAAGCAGTTCTTC.

V and J are TRBV18 and TRBJ2-1, with D possibly matching TRBD2 (5 bases). CDR3 length: 14 residues. Trimming stripped 1 base from V and 6 bases from J, with 10 bases between. In germline, CDR1 is KGHSH, CDR2 LQKENI. The CDR3 DNA follows: TGTGCCAGCTCACCACTAGCGTTGGCCAATGAGCAGTTCTTC. Translated, it gives CASSPLALANEQFF.

The chain links TRBV4-2 to TRBJ2-3, with D maybe TRBD2 (5 bases). V lost 4 bases and J 5 bases, leaving 13 bases between the germline ends. The CDR3 spans 14 residues. Germline V gives CDR1 LGHNA, CDR2 YNFKEQ. The CDR3 DNA reads TGTGCCAGCAGCCCGCGACCGGGGATAGATACGCAGTATTTT. It yields the protein CASSPRPGIDTQYF.

The CDR3 sequence: CASSQGHSGRADTQYF. The CDR3, as DNA: TGCGCCAGCAGCCAAGGGCATAGCGGGAGGGCAGATACGCAGTATTTT. The chain uses TRBV4-1 and TRBJ2-3; 11 nucleotides match TRBD2. The V gene's germline CDR1 is MGHRA and CDR2 YSYEKL. V was clipped by 1 base and J by 4 bases; unmatched bases: 4. The CDR3 loop spans 16 amino acids.

The CDR3 sequence: CASSPRQADSGNTIYF. CDR3 nucleotides: TGTGCCAGCTCACCACGGCAGGCAGACTCTGGAAACACCATATATTTT. The genes are TRBV18 and TRBJ1-3, with D unclear. V lost 1 base and J 0 bases, leaving 10 bases between the germline ends. The CDR3 consists of 16 residues. Per the germline V gene, CDR1 is KGHSH and CDR2 is LQKENI.

This clone has just one count. The chain links TRBV21-1 to TRBJ2-1; the table's D call TRBD2 went unverified against the DNA. TRBV21-1 is given as a pseudogene. CDR3 length: 16 amino acids. CDR3: CASSFIPGLASDEQFF. CDR3 nucleotide sequence: TGTGCCAGCAGCTTCATCCCAGGACTAGCTTCCGATGAGCAGTTCTTC.

The V and J genes are TRBV6-5 and TRBJ2-7, with D possibly being TRBD1 or TRBD2 (5 bases each). Germline V CDR1 and CDR2: MNHEY, SVGAGI. V dropped 6 bases and J dropped 0 bases, with 9 bases sitting between them. The CDR3 is 13 residues long. CDR3 sequence: CASRGPTSYEQYF. CDR3 DNA sequence: TGTGCCAGCAGGGGACCAACCTCCTACGAGCAGTACTTC.

This clone was seen once. V usage is TRBV13 and J usage is TRBJ2-7; weak D call: TRBD1 (6 bases). The V gene lost 7 bases and the J gene lost 1 base, with 17 bases spanning the gap. The germline V gene encodes CDR1 PRHDT and CDR2 FYEKMQ (reference sequence). The CDR3 is made up of 15 amino acids. The CDR3 is CASTVRRTESYEQYF. The CDR3, as DNA: TGTGCCAGCACCGTCCGGAGGACAGAGTCCTACGAGCAGTACTTC.

The rearrangement joins TRBV30 to TRBJ2-2; D is undetermined. Per the germline V gene, CDR1 is GTSNPN and CDR2 is SVGIG (reference sequence). This CDR3 is 12 amino acids long. The V and J ends lost 1 base and 7 bases respectively, with 7 bases between them. This CDR3 is CAWSGGDGELFF. CDR3 bases: TGTGCCTGGAGTGGAGGTGACGGGGAGCTGTTTTTT.

V gene TRBV6-1 combines with J gene TRBJ2-5; 9 bases agree with TRBD1. V gave up 0 bases and J gave up 4 bases; unmatched junction bases: 3. The V gene's germline CDR1 is MNHNS and CDR2 SASEGT. The CDR3 consists of 15 residues. The CDR3 here is CASSEADRGRETQYF. Written as DNA, the CDR3 is TGTGCCAGCAGTGAAGCGGACAGGGGTCGAGAGACCCAGTACTTC.

V gene TRBV11-3 combines with J gene TRBJ2-1; 9 nucleotides agree with TRBD1. CDR3 size: 15 residues. With 3 bases clipped from V and 2 bases from J, the junction kept 2 bases outside the gene matches. CDR1 and CDR2 from the germline V gene are SGHNT and YENEEA. The CDR3 protein is CASSFDRGAYNEQFF. CDR3 DNA sequence: TGTGCCAGCAGCTTCGACAGGGGGGCCTACAATGAGCAGTTCTTC.

J is TRBJ2-5 and V is TRBV14, with 9 nucleotides matching TRBD1. V was pared by 1 base and J by 4 bases, with 7 bases of the junction left unmatched. This CDR3 contains 16 residues. CDR1 is SGHDN and CDR2 is FVKESK in the germline V gene. CDR3 protein: CASSQGELDRGETQYF. As DNA, the CDR3 is TGTGCCAGCAGCCAAGGGGAACTGGACAGGGGAGAGACCCAGTACTTC.

V is TRBV5-4 and J is TRBJ2-1; TRBD2 aligns across 8 bases. Germline loops: CDR1 SGHNT, CDR2 YYREEE (reference sequence). The CDR3 contains 17 residues. V lost 4 bases and J lost 6; bases outside the gene matches: 15. The CDR3, as DNA: TGTGCCAGCAGCGTAGGAAGTAGCGGGACCCTACGCAATGAGCAGTTCTTC. This sequence encodes CASSVGSSGTLRNEQFF.

The V gene is TRBV24-1, the J gene TRBJ1-2; D gene uncertain. Germline CDR1 KGHDR, CDR2 SFDVKD. There are 13 residues in the CDR3. V was trimmed by 4 bases and J by 8 bases, leaving 13 bases between them. Here the CDR3 DNA reads TGTGCCACCAGTGACGCCAGGTTTTTGGGCTACACCTTC. It translates to CATSDARFLGYTF.

The chain links TRBV5-4 to TRBJ2-2; D is ambiguous. The CDR3 spans 14 residues. The V and J ends lost 1 base and 8 bases respectively, with 12 bases between them. Germline V gene data show CDR1 as SGHNT and CDR2 as YYREEE (reference sequence). The CDR3 bases are TGTGCCAGCAGCTTGCCCCATAGGCCGGGGGAGCTGTTTTTT. Translated, it gives CASSLPHRPGELFF.

This clone occurred once. CDR3 in DNA: TGTGCCTGGACCCGAACAGACAGGGCCGATGGCTACACCTTC. Amino acids: CAWTRTDRADGYTF. V usage is TRBV30 and J usage is TRBJ1-2; 7 bases match TRBD1. The CDR3 contains 14 residues. V dropped 4 bases and J dropped 6; count of bases not matched to a gene: 11. CDR1 and CDR2 from the germline V gene are GTSNPN and SVGIG (reference sequence).

This chain joins TRBV7-3 and TRBJ2-3, with no clear D. CDR1 and CDR2 from the germline V gene are SGHTA and FQGTGA. Trimming stripped 4 bases from V and 6 bases from J, with 17 bases between. There are 15 residues in the CDR3. The CDR3 spells CASSSIFPRHDTQYF. CDR3 nucleotides: TGTGCCAGCAGCTCCATATTCCCTAGACATGATACGCAGTATTTT.